This entry lists 15 T cell receptor beta chains sequenced from one sample in a study of blood T cell repertoires in COVID-19. Produced via immunoSEQ multiplex PCR; TCRdb's table is partial and in-frame only. The sample lists over 90,000 clones, 92% seen once, with 1.5% to 2.5% in the top ten. Specimen: peripheral blood. The receptors stem from a woman aged 50 to 60 with COVID-19, enrolled during active disease.

The chain has TRBV24-1 and TRBJ1-6; TRBD1 is a possible D gene (5 bases). The ends were cut back, 3 bases at V and 0 bases at J, with 11 bases in the middle. The germline CDR1 and CDR2 sequences are KGHDR and SFDVKD. CDR3 length equals 17 residues. This chain's CDR3 is CATSDRQRHSYNSPLHF. The CDR3 bases are TGTGCCACCAGTGATCGACAGCGACACTCCTATAATTCACCCCTCCACTTT.

The V gene is TRBV19, the J gene TRBJ1-2; a possible D gene is TRBD1 (5 bases). This CDR3 spans 14 amino acids. CDR1 and CDR2 from the germline V gene are LNHDA and SQIVND (reference sequence). With 4 bases removed from V and 7 bases from J, the gap between germline ends came to 16 bases. The CDR3 DNA reads TGTGCCAGTAGTACCTCGTCTGACAGCTCTGGCTACACCTTC. Translating it yields CASSTSSDSSGYTF.

The rearrangement joins TRBV2 to TRBJ1-5; possible D gene TRBD1, 5 bases. The germline CDR1 and CDR2 sequences are SNHLY and FYNNEI. V gave up 1 base and J gave up 5 bases, with 9 bases separating them. This CDR3 spans 14 amino acids. The CDR3 protein is CASSEEGAHQPQHF. CDR3 bases: TGTGCCAGCAGTGAAGAAGGGGCTCATCAGCCCCAGCATTTT.

V is TRBV21-1 and J is TRBJ2-7; the table's TRBD1 call for D was not verified on the DNA. TRBV21-1 is recorded as a pseudogene. This CDR3 contains 16 residues. Here the CDR3 reads CASSNASTGKSYEQYV. The CDR3 DNA sequence: TGTGCCAGCAGCAACGCCTCGACAGGGAAGTCCTACGAGCAGTACGTC.

The chain carries TRBV12-5 and TRBJ2-3; TRBD2 agrees at 11 bases. The CDR3 covers 17 residues. Looked up from germline, CDR1 is LGHNT and CDR2 is FRNRAP. J lost 0 bases, V lost 5 bases, and 7 bases had no gene match. CDR3 region: CASGQGLAGGSTDTQYF. The CDR3 DNA follows: TGTGCTAGTGGTCAGGGGCTAGCGGGGGGTAGCACAGATACGCAGTATTTT.

This clone was counted a single time. The chain recombines TRBV9 with TRBJ1-2; perhaps TRBD1 as D (5 bases). V was shortened by 2 bases and J by 3 bases, with 11 bases between the two germline ends. Per germline, CDR1 SGDLS and CDR2 YYNGEE. This CDR3 is 14 amino acids long. In DNA form, the CDR3 reads TGTGCCAGCAGCGTTGGAGGGGCCGACTATGGCTACACCTTC. Protein: CASSVGGADYGYTF.

The V call is TRBV4-3, the J call TRBJ1-6; D gene ambiguous. The germline V and J ends were trimmed by 1 base and 4 bases, with 8 bases remaining between them. The length of the CDR3 is 15 residues. CDR1 is LGHNA and CDR2 is YSLEER in the germline V gene. The CDR3 is CASSQGSQYNSPLHF. CDR3 bases: TGCGCCAGCAGCCAAGGGAGCCAGTATAATTCACCCCTCCACTTT.

This clone was seen only a few times. J is TRBJ1-5 and V is TRBV7-2; D is unclear. The CDR3 is 13 amino acids. Trimming left V 7 bases short and J 3 bases short, with 10 bases between. Germline V gene sequence: CDR1 SGHTA, CDR2 FQGNSA. CDR3 DNA: TGTGCCAGCACCCTATCGGTCAATCAGCCCCAGCATTTT. It codes for CASTLSVNQPQHF.

V gene TRBV2 combines with J gene TRBJ2-1; D may be TRBD2 (5 bases). The CDR3 has 16 amino acids. Germline CDR1 SNHLY, CDR2 FYNNEI. V shed 6 bases and J shed 0 bases, with 15 bases lying between them. The CDR3 spells CASSLRALSSYNEQFF. The CDR3 DNA sequence: TGTGCCAGCAGCCTGAGGGCCCTGAGCTCCTACAATGAGCAGTTCTTC. Full variable domain (rest looked up from reference TRBV2 and TRBJ2-1): EPEVTQTPSHQVTQMGQEVILRCVPISNHLYFYWYRQILGQKVEFLVSFYNNEISEKSEIFDDQFSVERPDGSNFTLKIRSTKLEDSAMYFCASSLRALSSYNEQFFGPGTRLTVL.

The chain is built from TRBV7-8 and TRBJ2-2; D is possibly TRBD1 (6 bases). Germline loops: CDR1 SGHVS, CDR2 FQNEAQ. V was shortened by 1 base and J by 7 bases, with 16 bases between the two germline ends. This CDR3 comprises 16 residues. The CDR3, as DNA: TGTGCCAGCAGCTTAGTCCCAGGGGTACAGGTCGGGGAGCTGTTTTTT. This encodes CASSLVPGVQVGELFF.

The chain combines TRBV25-1 with TRBJ2-1; tentative D call: TRBD1 (6 bases). Germline V gives CDR1 MGHDK, CDR2 SYGVNS. This CDR3 is built from 10 residues. Trimming stripped 9 bases from V and 12 bases from J, with 12 bases between. CDR3 amino acids: CASRDTTQFF. The CDR3 region has the DNA TGTGCCAGTCGGGACACGACGCAGTTCTTC.

The chain links TRBV7-2 to TRBJ1-5; D not resolved. The CDR3 has 16 residues. Germline V gene lookup returns CDR1 SGHTA and CDR2 FQGNSA. Trimming cost V 0 bases and J 0 bases, with 9 bases left between them. CDR3 sequence (DNA): TGTGCCAGCAGCTTAGCGAGTACCCATAGCAATCAGCCCCAGCATTTT. Protein: CASSLASTHSNQPQHF.

The chain uses TRBV18 and TRBJ1-2, with D perhaps matching TRBD1 (5 bases). With 0 bases removed from V and 8 bases from J, the gap between germline ends came to 10 bases. Germline CDR1 and CDR2: KGHSH and LQKENI. The CDR3 length is 13 residues. CDR3 sequence: CASSPPVGLGYTF. In DNA, the CDR3 is TGTGCCAGCTCACCACCGGTGGGGCTCGGCTACACCTTC.

V gene TRBV4-1 combines with J gene TRBJ2-7; TRBD1 aligns across 9 bases. Trimming at V came to 6 bases and at J to 2 bases, leaving 8 bases not matched to a gene. The CDR3 is 15 residues long. Looked up from germline, CDR1 is MGHRA and CDR2 is YSYEKL. The CDR3, as DNA: TGCGCCAGCAGTCCCACCGGGACAGGGACCTACGAGCAGTACTTC. This translates into CASSPTGTGTYEQYF.

CDR3 loop: CSVGVVNGYTF. CDR3 sequence (DNA): TGCAGCGTCGGGGTCGTGAATGGCTACACCTTC. J is TRBJ1-2 and V is TRBV29-1, with no clear D. This CDR3 is built from 11 residues. Germline V gene data show CDR1 as SQVTM and CDR2 as ANQGSEA. Between the trimmed V and J ends, which lost 6 bases and 6 bases, there was a span of 11 bases.